This TCR beta chain was sequenced for a study of shared clonotypes between healthy human individuals. Whole-study results and caveats: Estimated clonotype richness was generally higher in naive than memory subsets.

As to this clone: Its antigen is not identified.

Genomic DNA of every subset was divided equally among multiple immunoSEQ plates. In the original processing: With immunoSEQ giving junction-only sequences and no quality scores, filtering differed. This table comes from immunoSEQ multiplex PCR, and its TCRdb copy is limited to in-frame clones, with some not included. Clone size and the V and J calls come from that table; the DNA yielded D and trimming. The data show around 1.1 million clones, with 78% seen just once and 0.5% to 0.65% held by the top ten. The CDR3 has 15 amino acids. The germline gives CDR1 SGHRS, CDR2 YFSETQ. J was trimmed by 7 bases and V by 4 bases; bases with no gene match: 6.

This sequence originates from a man between 18 and 35 years old in good health. Some clones in this sample may be carry-over from other donors' samples. The chain uses TRBV5-1 and TRBJ1-6; TRBD1 agrees at 9 bases. The sequenced material came from memory CD4+ T cells from PBMCs. Regarding subset: CD45RA-negative fraction. For the CDR3, the DNA is TGCGCCAGCAGCCCCGCGACAGGGGGGAATTCACCCCTCCACTTT. It codes for CASSPATGGNSPLHF. Variable domain in full (rest from reference TRBV5-1 and TRBJ1-6): KAGVTQTPRYLIKTRGQQVTLSCSPISGHRSVSWYQQTPGQGLQFLFEYFSETQRNKGNFPGRFSGRQFSNSRSEMNVSTLELGDSALYLCASSPATGGNSPLHFGNGTRLTVT.